The sequence of this T cell receptor beta chain was determined in a study of monozygotic twins with cystic fibrosis. Clones were sequenced by immunoSEQ multiplex PCR, and TCRdb holds only the in-frame ones, with some missing. Altogether around 33,000 clones are present, about 87% being singletons, with the ten largest covering roughly 1.5%. CDR3 length: 14 amino acids. Trimming took off 0 bases at V and 2 bases at J, with 9 bases between the two ends. Germline values: CDR1 GTSNPN, CDR2 SVGIG (reference sequence). Sequencing used blood. The TCR comes from a girl under 10 years old with cystic fibrosis. The V and J genes are TRBV30 and TRBJ2-3; D gene uncertain. The CDR3 DNA reads as TGTGCCTGGAGTGTATCGAGTTACACAGATACGCAGTATTTT. As protein: CAWSVSSYTDTQYF.